The 9 T cell receptor beta chains in this list originate from one sample, sequenced in a study of cytomegalovirus exposure and HLA in healthy donors. The PCR made use of 60 Vbeta and 13 Jbeta primers. Libraries were prepared by immunoSEQ multiplex PCR; TCRdb keeps only in-frame clonotypes and omits some of them. This listing includes over 75,000 clones. What was sequenced was PBMCs. Every receptor here comes from a girl under 18 in good health and CMV-seropositive.

This sequence joins TRBV5-1 and TRBJ2-5; D perhaps matches TRBD1 (6 bases). The CDR3 is made up of 14 amino acids. V gave up 4 bases and J gave up 1 base, with 11 bases separating them. Looked up from germline, CDR1 is SGHRS and CDR2 is YFSETQ. The CDR3 nucleotides are TGCGCCAGCAGCGTGACAGGATCCCAAGAGACCCAGTACTTC. Amino acid sequence: CASSVTGSQETQYF.

J is TRBJ2-1 and V is TRBV30, with a weak D call TRBD2 (6 bases). CDR3 length: 14 residues. Germline V gives CDR1 GTSNPN, CDR2 SVGIG (reference sequence). V was clipped by 4 bases and J by 1 base, with 11 bases between them. In DNA form, the CDR3 reads TGTGCCTGGAATGTGGGGGGATCCTACAATGAGCAGTTCTTC. It yields the protein CAWNVGGSYNEQFF.

The rearrangement links TRBV9 to TRBJ1-3, with 7 bases that match TRBD1. CDR1 and CDR2 (germline): SGDLS, YYNGEE. The ends lost 0 bases at V and 4 bases at J; junction bases unmatched: 4. This CDR3 is built from 15 residues. In DNA, the CDR3 is TGTGCCAGCAGCGTAGACAGGGGTGTCGGAAACACCATATATTTT. Protein: CASSVDRGVGNTIYF.

The chain links TRBV7-9 to TRBJ2-3, with TRBD1 matching 9 bases. CDR1 SEHNR and CDR2 FQNEAQ come from the germline V gene (reference sequence). This CDR3 is 16 amino acids long. V lost 3 bases to trimming and J lost 2 bases; unmatched junction nucleotides: 6. CDR3 amino acids: CASSLSGTGHTDTQYF. The CDR3 DNA reads TGTGCCAGCAGCTTGTCCGGGACAGGGCACACAGATACGCAGTATTTT.

The rearrangement uses TRBV7-2 and TRBJ2-7; D might be TRBD1 (5 bases). CDR3 length equals 14 residues. The V end was cut by 2 bases, the J end by 4 bases, with 12 bases between. Germline V gives CDR1 SGHTA, CDR2 FQGNSA. The CDR3 loop reads CASSLYDSAYEQYF. The CDR3 DNA follows: TGTGCCAGCAGCTTATATGACAGCGCTTACGAGCAGTACTTC.

J is TRBJ2-5 and V is TRBV19; TRBD2 agrees at 8 bases. This CDR3 has 16 residues. Losses at the gene ends were 3 bases for V and 5 bases for J; bases not matched to a gene: 11. CDR1 is LNHDA and CDR2 is SQIVND in the germline V gene (reference sequence). The CDR3 sequence is CASSILTGGRMETQYF. The DNA for the CDR3 is TGTGCCAGTAGTATCTTGACGGGGGGGCGAATGGAGACCCAGTACTTC.

The chain has TRBV7-6 and TRBJ1-1; 7 positions match TRBD1. V was clipped by 1 base and J by 0 bases; unmatched bases: 5. Germline V lookup: CDR1 SGHVS, CDR2 FNYEAQ. This CDR3 contains 16 residues. The CDR3 DNA sequence: TGTGCCAGCAGCTTAGAGGGGACAGAATTGAACACTGAAGCTTTCTTT. The encoded protein is CASSLEGTELNTEAFF.

This chain joins TRBV4-3 and TRBJ2-1, with D uncertain. The CDR3 length is 15 residues. Germline V lookup: CDR1 LGHNA, CDR2 YSLEER. V lost 0 bases and J lost 10, with 16 bases in between. The CDR3 DNA is TGCGCCAGCAGCCAAGATTTGGCGGCCTTTGGGGAGCAGTTCTTC. Translated: CASSQDLAAFGEQFF.

For this clone: A read error may account for a junction end that differs from germline. The rearrangement uses TRBV7-2 and TRBJ2-3; TRBD2 matches 11 bases. The germline V gene encodes CDR1 SGHTA and CDR2 FQGNSA. The length of the CDR3 is 15 residues. CDR3 sequence reads: CASSLAGGSTDTQYF. The CDR3, as DNA: TGTGCCAGCAGCCTAGCGGGGGGTAGCACAGATACGCAGTATTTT.